These 31 T cell receptor beta chains were sequenced from one sample in a study of T cell repertoires in cytomegalovirus infection. TCRdb itself ran the reads through MiXCR, one entry per CDR3 protein. This sample has 310,000 or so distinct CDR3 sequences, with 20% to 30% found just once. The antigens of these receptors remain unknown. Sequenced material: cultured PBMCs, taken from culture after CMV antigen stimulation. These receptors came from a human donor in good health (CMV status not recorded). Some clones in this sample may be carry-over from other donors' samples.

V gene TRBV12-3 or TRBV12-4 combines with J gene TRBJ2-3; TRBD2 aligns across 9 bases. Unmatched junction bases numbered 8, after V lost 1 base and J lost 0 bases. The CDR3 extends over 18 amino acids. DNA for the CDR3: TGTGCCAGCAGTTTAGAGGTCCGACTAGCGGTTAGCACAGATACGCAGTATTTT. As protein: CASSLEVRLAVSTDTQYF.

There are a few counts of this clonotype. This chain links TRBV6-2 or TRBV6-3 with TRBJ2-7, with D uncertain. The CDR3 has 11 amino acids. The germline V gene has CDR1 MNHEY and CDR2 SVGEGT. With 7 bases removed from V and 2 bases from J, the gap between germline ends came to 6 bases. Written as DNA, the CDR3 is TGTGCCAGCACAAATACCTACGAGCAGTACGTC. It translates to CASTNTYEQYV.

This clonotype occurred a few times. This chain connects TRBV7-2 to TRBJ1-1; weak D call: TRBD1 (6 bases). Looked up from germline, CDR1 is SGHTA and CDR2 is FQGNSA. Trimming left V 1 base short and J 8 bases short, with 14 bases between. The CDR3 extends over 14 amino acids. This CDR3 reads CASSLEGGAAEAFF. The CDR3 DNA is TGTGCCAGCAGCTTAGAGGGGGGGGCAGCCGAAGCTTTCTTT.

The V gene is TRBV7-6, the J gene TRBJ2-5; 7 nucleotides agree with TRBD2. This CDR3 has 14 amino acids. The germline CDR1 and CDR2 sequences are SGHVS and FNYEAQ. V shed 1 base and J 9 bases; nucleotides not matched to a gene: 8. The CDR3 loop is CASSLEISGGAQYF. The CDR3 coding sequence is TGTGCCAGCAGCTTAGAGATTTCTGGGGGGGCCCAGTACTTC.

The chain uses TRBV4-3 and TRBJ2-2, with a tentative D call TRBD2 (5 bases). V lost 0 bases, J lost 10 bases, and 24 bases lay in between. CDR3 length: 18 residues. Per the germline V gene, CDR1 is LGHNA and CDR2 is YSLEER. CDR3 loop: CASSQENPPQVGDEELFF. The DNA for the CDR3 is TGCGCCAGCAGCCAAGAAAATCCCCCTCAGGTCGGGGATGAGGAGCTGTTTTTT.

This clonotype was observed a handful of times. The gene calls are TRBV7-9 and TRBJ2-1; D call uncertain. The CDR3 spans 13 residues. The ends were cut back, 5 bases at V and 7 bases at J, with 12 bases in the middle. The germline V gene has CDR1 SEHNR and CDR2 FQNEAQ (reference sequence). The CDR3 DNA follows: TGTGCCAGCAGCCCGAGGATGAAAAATGAGCAGTTCTTC. Translating it yields CASSPRMKNEQFF. Full variable domain (outside the CDR3, taken from reference TRBV7-9 and TRBJ2-1): DTGVSQNPRHKITKRGQNVTFRCDPISEHNRLYWYRQTLGQGPEFLTYFQNEAQLEKSRLLSDRFSAERPKGSFSTLEIQRTEQGDSAMYLCASSPRMKNEQFFGPGTRLTVL.

CDR3 nucleotide sequence: TGTGCCAGCAGTTTACGACCTAGCGGCACAGATACGCAGTATTTT. This sequence encodes CASSLRPSGTDTQYF. The gene calls are TRBV28 and TRBJ2-3, with D maybe TRBD2 (6 bases). Germline CDR1 MDHEN, CDR2 SYDVKM. V lost 2 bases, J lost 1 base, and 10 bases lay in between. CDR3 length: 15 residues.

The chain has TRBV6-7 and TRBJ2-7; TRBD1 might be the D (6 bases). TRBV6-7 is reported as an ORF; its role is uncertain. Trimming removed 2 bases at V and 0 bases at J, with 11 bases between. This CDR3 spans 15 amino acids. CDR3 in DNA: TGTGCCAGCAGTTACCGACAGGAGAGCTCCTACGAGCAGTACGTC. Amino acid sequence: CASSYRQESSYEQYV.

This clonotype occurred a few times. The genes are TRBV7-8 and TRBJ1-4; no reliable D call. V lost 2 bases to trimming and J lost 0 bases, with 10 bases between them. The CDR3 length is 16 residues. From germline, CDR1 is SGHVS and CDR2 FQNEAQ. The CDR3 sequence is CASSLNSPTTNEKLFF. In DNA, the CDR3 is TGTGCCAGCAGCTTAAACAGCCCGACAACTAATGAAAAACTGTTTTTT. Using reference TRBV7-8 and TRBJ1-4 for the parts outside the CDR3, the full variable domain is GAGVSQSPRYKVAKRGQDVALRCDPISGHVSLFWYQQALGQGPEFLTYFQNEAQLDKSGLPSDRFFAERPEGSVSTLKIQRTQQEDSAVYLCASSLNSPTTNEKLFFGSGTQLSVL.

This clonotype appeared many times. V usage is TRBV7-2 and J usage is TRBJ2-3; 8 positions agree with TRBD2. J lost 7 bases, V lost 4 bases, and 13 bases had no gene match. From germline, CDR1 is SGHTA and CDR2 FQGNSA. This CDR3 is built from 16 residues. CDR3 protein: CASSSQAGAGANTQYF. The CDR3 nucleotides are TGTGCCAGCAGCTCTCAAGCGGGAGCTGGTGCAAATACGCAGTATTTT.

There are a few counts of this clonotype. J is TRBJ2-6 and V is TRBV24-1, with D unclear. Germline V gives CDR1 KGHDR, CDR2 SFDVKD. The length of the CDR3 is 12 residues. The germline V and J ends were trimmed by 5 bases and 4 bases, with 2 bases remaining between them. CDR3 sequence reads: CATSVGANVLTF. The CDR3 DNA follows: TGTGCCACCAGTGTCGGGGCCAACGTCCTGACTTTC.

The chain combines TRBV7-6 with TRBJ2-1; D might be TRBD1 (6 bases). Per germline, CDR1 SGHVS and CDR2 FNYEAQ. Trimming shortened V by 7 bases and J by 4 bases, and 20 bases separated the two germline ends. The CDR3 extends over 16 amino acids. In DNA, the CDR3 is TGTGCCAGCACCTATAGACGGGACACCTATTACAATGAGCAGTTCTTC. This translates into CASTYRRDTYYNEQFF.

This rearrangement joins TRBV7-9 to TRBJ2-3; D tentatively reads TRBD1 or TRBD2 (6 bases each). V was trimmed by 1 base and J by 6 bases, leaving 20 bases between them. The CDR3 length is 17 residues. Germline values: CDR1 SEHNR, CDR2 FQNEAQ (reference sequence). The CDR3, as DNA: TGTGCCAGCAGCTTAGTCCGGGACTCTTTAGGGGGTGATACGCAGTATTTT. Amino acid sequence: CASSLVRDSLGGDTQYF.

The chain links TRBV12-3 or TRBV12-4 to TRBJ1-1; no firm D call. Between the trimmed V and J ends, which lost 7 bases and 5 bases, there was a span of 11 bases. The CDR3 consists of 12 residues. As DNA, the CDR3 is TGTGCCAGCAACCGTATGGGGACTGAAGCTTTCTTT. It codes for CASNRMGTEAFF.

This clonotype came up a few times. V gene TRBV20-1 combines with J gene TRBJ1-1; no firm D call. This CDR3 comprises 13 residues. V gave up 6 bases and J gave up 2 bases, with 13 bases separating them. From germline, CDR1 is DFQATT and CDR2 SNEGSKA (reference sequence). The DNA for the CDR3 is TGCAGTGCCGATCCAGTGATTAACACTGAAGCTTTCTTT. Translating gives CSADPVINTEAFF.

This rearrangement joins TRBV19 to TRBJ2-5; no reliable D call. Germline V gene data show CDR1 as LNHDA and CDR2 as SQIVND (reference sequence). This CDR3 contains 13 residues. The V gene lost 3 bases and the J gene lost 1 base, with 6 bases spanning the gap. The CDR3 reads CASSIILQETQYF. The CDR3 bases are TGTGCCAGTAGTATTATACTCCAAGAGACCCAGTACTTC.

This clonotype was recorded many times. The chain combines TRBV7-2 with TRBJ1-5; the D gene is possibly TRBD1 (5 bases). Trimming stripped 2 bases from V and 0 bases from J, with 14 bases between. CDR1 and CDR2 (germline): SGHTA, FQGNSA. The CDR3 totals 17 residues. The chain's CDR3 is CASSLQDTGYSNQPQHF. DNA of the CDR3: TGTGCCAGCAGCTTACAGGACACAGGATATAGCAATCAGCCCCAGCATTTT. Filled out from reference TRBV7-2 and TRBJ1-5, the complete variable domain reads GAGVSQSPSNKVTEKGKDVELRCDPISGHTALYWYRQSLGQGLEFLIYFQGNSAPDKSGLPSDRFSAERTGGSVSTLTIQRTQQEDSAVYLCASSLQDTGYSNQPQHFGDGTRLSIL.

This rearrangement joins TRBV30 to TRBJ1-5, with TRBD1 as a possible D gene (6 bases). This CDR3 has 12 amino acids. V lost 2 bases and J lost 7, with 9 bases in between. CDR1 and CDR2 from the germline V gene are GTSNPN and SVGIG (reference sequence). In nucleotides, the CDR3 is TGTGCCTGGAGTAGGGGGGGCCAGCCCCAGCATTTT. Translation: CAWSRGGQPQHF.

This clonotype was picked up many times. V and J are TRBV2 and TRBJ2-5, with D unclear. Trimming shortened V by 10 bases and J by 2 bases, and 11 bases separated the two germline ends. In germline, CDR1 is SNHLY, CDR2 FYNNEI. The CDR3 consists of 12 residues. Here the CDR3 DNA reads TGTGCCACTGCGCGGAGTCAAGAGACCCAGTACTTC. It codes for CATARSQETQYF.

This clonotype came up a few times. The rearrangement joins TRBV30 to TRBJ2-1; no firm D call. Germline V gives CDR1 GTSNPN, CDR2 SVGIG (reference sequence). Trimming left V 5 bases short and J 6 bases short, with 17 bases between. The CDR3 is made up of 14 amino acids. For the CDR3, the DNA is TGTGCCTGGGGTACAGAAGCGCTAGGCAATGAGCAGTTCTTC. Its protein product is CAWGTEALGNEQFF.

Ten or more counts support this clonotype. This sequence joins TRBV27 and TRBJ2-1; 7 bases map to TRBD1. Germline trimming cut 5 bases from V and 3 bases from J; bases unmatched to any gene: 7. The CDR3 totals 15 residues. CDR1 is MNHEY and CDR2 is SMNVEV in the germline V gene (reference sequence). The chain's CDR3 is CASSLGTVRYNEQFF. In DNA, the CDR3 is TGTGCCAGCAGTCTAGGGACAGTTCGCTACAATGAGCAGTTCTTC.

V gene TRBV7-2 combines with J gene TRBJ2-2, with 11 bases lining up with TRBD2. This CDR3 contains 17 residues. Germline CDR1 SGHTA, CDR2 FQGNSA. J was trimmed by 2 bases and V by 0 bases; bases with no gene match: 2. The CDR3 spells CASSLATSGVNTGELFF. Written as DNA, the CDR3 is TGTGCCAGCAGCTTAGCGACTAGCGGGGTCAACACCGGGGAGCTGTTTTTT.

The CDR3 spells CASERLAGVPGELFF. CDR3 sequence (DNA): TGTGCCAGCGAGCGACTAGCGGGAGTACCCGGGGAGCTGTTTTTT. V gene TRBV25-1 combines with J gene TRBJ2-2, with 12 bases that match TRBD2. The CDR3 extends over 15 amino acids. The germline gives CDR1 MGHDK, CDR2 SYGVNS. J lost 6 bases, V lost 8 bases, and 7 bases had no gene match.

This clonotype was recorded a few times. The chain employs TRBV28 and TRBJ1-1; a possible D gene is TRBD1 (5 bases). The CDR3 totals 14 residues. V dropped 6 bases and J dropped 5 bases, with 16 bases sitting between them. Germline V CDR1 and CDR2: MDHEN, SYDVKM. Written as DNA, the CDR3 is TGTGCCAGCAGCCCCCAGGGAGCAGGGACTGAAGCTTTCTTT. Its protein product is CASSPQGAGTEAFF.

The sample holds many counts of this clonotype. The J gene is TRBJ2-3, the V gene TRBV7-9; TRBD1 is a possible D gene (6 bases). The length of the CDR3 is 14 residues. Germline V gives CDR1 SEHNR, CDR2 FQNEAQ (reference sequence). Trimming stripped 1 base from V and 4 bases from J, with 9 bases between. In DNA, the CDR3 is TGTGCCAGCAGCTTAGGGGGGCGTTCAGATACGCAGTATTTT. This sequence encodes CASSLGGRSDTQYF.

This chain links TRBV27 with TRBJ2-1, with 10 bases aligning to TRBD1. The CDR3 totals 17 residues. V lost 7 bases, J lost 8 bases, and 17 bases stayed unmatched. Germline-derived CDR1 and CDR2 are MNHEY and SMNVEV (reference sequence). Here the CDR3 DNA reads TGTGCCAGCAACCCCCTCCTCCGGGACAGGGGTGAGGATGAGCAGTTCTTC. Translation gives CASNPLLRDRGEDEQFF.

The V and J genes are TRBV7-2 and TRBJ2-5; TRBD2 matches 9 bases. The V segment lost 7 bases and the J segment 1 base; nucleotides outside the gene matches: 10. Germline V lookup: CDR1 SGHTA, CDR2 FQGNSA. CDR3 length: 16 amino acids. In nucleotides, the CDR3 is TGTGCCAGCACCTCCGGGCTAGCGGGACGCCAAGAGACCCAGTACTTC. This gives the protein CASTSGLAGRQETQYF.

This clonotype has more than one count but fewer than ten. The J gene is TRBJ1-1, the V gene TRBV6-2 or TRBV6-3; D might be TRBD1 (6 bases). The germline V and J ends were trimmed by 2 bases and 1 base, with 11 bases remaining between them. The germline CDR1 and CDR2 sequences are MNHEY and SVGEGT. The CDR3 has 15 residues. The CDR3 here is CASSYPGQSNTEAFF. The CDR3 DNA reads as TGTGCCAGCAGTTACCCGGGACAATCGAACACTGAAGCTTTCTTT.

This chain joins TRBV11-2 and TRBJ2-1; D is possibly TRBD2 (5 bases). The germline CDR1 and CDR2 sequences are SGHAT and FQNNGV. This CDR3 comprises 14 residues. V was shortened by 2 bases and J by 7 bases, with 12 bases between the two germline ends. The CDR3 nucleotides read TGTGCCAGCAGCTTACTCCCGGGAAAGAATGAGCAGTTCTTC. This encodes CASSLLPGKNEQFF.

This clonotype was seen at least ten times. The chain uses TRBV7-2 and TRBJ2-1; 14 bases are a match to TRBD2. The CDR3 has 15 amino acids. V dropped 5 bases and J dropped 9; count of bases not matched to a gene: 6. Germline V gives CDR1 SGHTA, CDR2 FQGNSA. The CDR3 loop reads CASSQGLAGVGEQFF. The CDR3 DNA reads as TGTGCCAGCAGCCAGGGACTAGCGGGAGTCGGTGAGCAGTTCTTC.

This clonotype has only a few counts. The rearrangement links TRBV6-2 or TRBV6-3 to TRBJ1-1, with D hard to call. CDR1 and CDR2 from the germline V gene are MNHEY and SVGEGT. The CDR3 runs to 14 residues. V was clipped by 6 bases and J by 0 bases, with 11 bases between them. CDR3 nucleotides: TGTGCCAGCAGAAACCGACCGATGAACACTGAAGCTTTCTTT. Translation gives CASRNRPMNTEAFF.